This T cell receptor (beta chain) was observed in a study of T cell repertoires and HLA-DP antigens. Comments on this clone: What it binds is not known.

The CDR3 is 18 amino acids. Assay: immunoSEQ multiplex PCR; the TCRdb copy retains only in-frame clones and omits some. The table records almost 90,000 clones, more than 75% of them present only once. The sequenced sample was CD4+ T cells from PBMCs. This receptor was obtained from a man aged 50-60 years in good health and CMV-seronegative. The chain couples TRBV21-1 to TRBJ2-7; TRBD2 is the table's D call and was not checked against the DNA. TRBV21-1 is a documented pseudogene. In DNA, the CDR3 is TGTGCCAGCAGCATAGGGGTAGGGGAGACTAGCGACTCCTACGAGCAGTACTTC. As protein: CASSIGVGETSDSYEQYF.